This TCR beta chain originates from a study of cytomegalovirus exposure and HLA in healthy donors. The CDR3 length is 14 residues. Trimming shortened V by 7 bases and J by 3 bases, and 13 bases separated the two germline ends. Germline loops: CDR1 SGHAT, CDR2 FQNNGV. General observations from the study: HLA restriction was apparent for most CMV-associated TCR beta chains in a later analysis. Earlier analysis looked at TCR beta V segments, and most were productive about 90% or about 30% of the time.

A remark on this clone: Its antigen is undetermined.

60 Vbeta and 13 Jbeta primers were used in PCR. Data came from immunoSEQ multiplex PCR; TCRdb stores just in-frame clones and leaves some out. The repertoire holds some 63,000 clones, roughly 80% seen once, with under 4% in the top ten. The chain links TRBV11-2 to TRBJ2-1, with D unresolved. This receptor was obtained from a woman aged 40 to 50 in good health and CMV-seronegative. The sequenced sample consisted of PBMCs. The CDR3 nucleotides are TGTGCCAGCACGGTGACCCCAGGCTACAATGAGCAGTTCTTC. It encodes CASTVTPGYNEQFF.